This T cell receptor (beta chain) is from a study of shared T cell receptors in the human thymus. This clone was seen just once. Only in-frame clones appear in the TCRdb table, and some are missing; sequencing was by immunoSEQ multiplex PCR. Among about 380,000 clones listed, 85% to 95% were seen once. Material: thymocytes. The TCR was taken from a human donor.

The CDR3 coding sequence is TGTGCCAGCAGCTTAGCGATTGATGTAGCGGGTTCCCCAGATACGCAGTATTTT. Its translation is CASSLAIDVAGSPDTQYF. The chain has TRBV7-9 and TRBJ2-3; 7 bases map to TRBD2. The V gene's germline CDR1 is SEHNR and CDR2 FQNEAQ (reference sequence). This CDR3 contains 18 residues. V was clipped by 0 bases and J by 4 bases; unmatched bases: 13.